Listed here are 23 T cell receptor beta chains from one sample, sequenced in a study of cytomegalovirus exposure and HLA in healthy donors. The primer mix had 60 Vbeta and 13 Jbeta primers. Sequenced by immunoSEQ multiplex PCR; TCRdb stores in-frame clones only, minus some. The sample lists about 210,000 clones, 82% occurring once. Input material: PBMCs. The source is a man aged 35 to 55 in good health and CMV-seropositive.

The chain has TRBV7-9 and TRBJ2-1; TRBD2 matches at 12 bases. Germline loops: CDR1 SEHNR, CDR2 FQNEAQ (reference sequence). CDR3 length: 16 residues. The V and J ends lost 3 bases and 7 bases, in that order; junction bases with no gene match: 7. The chain's CDR3 is CASSFLAGGPANEQFF. CDR3 bases: TGTGCCAGCAGCTTCCTAGCGGGAGGGCCGGCAAATGAGCAGTTCTTC.

The count of this clone is one. V usage is TRBV5-1 and J usage is TRBJ1-2; tentative D call: TRBD1 (5 bases). The CDR3 is 15 residues long. The ends were cut back, 0 bases at V and 7 bases at J, with 16 bases in the middle. Germline V gene lookup returns CDR1 SGHRS and CDR2 YFSETQ. Written as DNA, the CDR3 is TGCGCCAGCAGCTTGGCCTGGGGGGAGGATTCTGGCTACACCTTC. Translated, it gives CASSLAWGEDSGYTF. The entire variable domain, with the rest obtained from reference TRBV5-1 and TRBJ1-2, is as follows: KAGVTQTPRYLIKTRGQQVTLSCSPISGHRSVSWYQQTPGQGLQFLFEYFSETQRNKGNFPGRFSGRQFSNSRSEMNVSTLELGDSALYLCASSLAWGEDSGYTFGSGTRLTVV.

This clone was detected once. The J gene is TRBJ1-2, the V gene TRBV29-1; 7 bases are a match to TRBD1. Trimming took 0 bases from V and 4 from J; bases not matched to a gene: 5. This CDR3 is 14 amino acids long. The germline gives CDR1 SQVTM, CDR2 ANQGSEA. This CDR3 reads CSVEERGQIYGYTF. The CDR3, as DNA: TGCAGCGTTGAAGAAAGGGGGCAGATCTATGGCTACACCTTC.

The chain carries TRBV14 and TRBJ1-1; TRBD1 matches 7 bases. CDR1 SGHDN and CDR2 FVKESK come from the germline V gene. The V gene end was trimmed by 0 bases and the J gene end by 1 base; junction bases not matched to a gene: 8. This CDR3 spans 17 amino acids. The CDR3 is CASSQERAGTANTEAFF. The CDR3 region has the DNA TGTGCCAGCAGCCAAGAAAGGGCCGGGACAGCGAACACTGAAGCTTTCTTT. Looking up the rest from reference TRBV14 and TRBJ1-1 gives the full variable domain: EAGVTQFPSHSVIEKGQTVTLRCDPISGHDNLYWYRRVMGKEIKFLLHFVKESKQDESGMPNNRFLAERTGGTYSTLKVQPAELEDSGVYFCASSQERAGTANTEAFFGQGTRLTVV.

The V and J genes are TRBV7-6 and TRBJ2-7; 9 nucleotides line up with TRBD1. This CDR3 comprises 15 residues. Trimming took 5 bases from V and 3 from J; bases not matched to a gene: 8. Germline CDR1 is SGHVS and CDR2 is FNYEAQ. DNA for the CDR3: TGTGCCAGCAGCCAAGCGGGACAGGGCTACTACGAGCAGTACGTC. It codes for CASSQAGQGYYEQYV.

The chain carries TRBV5-1 and TRBJ1-1; TRBD1 agrees at 10 bases. Trimming at V came to 4 bases and at J to 5 bases, leaving 5 bases not matched to a gene. Germline CDR1 SGHRS, CDR2 YFSETQ. The CDR3 covers 14 residues. The CDR3 spells CASSGDRGLTEAFF. CDR3 nucleotides: TGCGCCAGCAGCGGCGACAGGGGGCTTACTGAAGCTTTCTTT.

J is TRBJ2-1 and V is TRBV27; TRBD1 might be the D (6 bases). CDR3 length: 12 amino acids. V shed 5 bases and J shed 10 bases, with 12 bases lying between them. Looked up from germline, CDR1 is MNHEY and CDR2 is SMNVEV (reference sequence). CDR3 nucleotide sequence: TGTGCCAGCAGTCCGAAAGGGACAGAGCAGTTCTTC. Its translation: CASSPKGTEQFF.

This chain uses TRBV6-1 with TRBJ2-7; D gene ambiguous. Per germline, CDR1 MNHNS and CDR2 SASEGT. Trimming left V 3 bases short and J 4 bases short, with 13 bases between. This CDR3 contains 14 residues. CDR3 coding DNA: TGTGCCAGCAGTGACGAATCCGACTGGTACGAGCAGTACTTC. Protein sequence: CASSDESDWYEQYF.

The CDR3 sequence is CASSQGFSGRAGEQYF. The CDR3 region has the DNA TGCGCCAGCAGCCAAGGGTTTAGCGGGAGGGCAGGCGAGCAGTACTTC. This sequence joins TRBV4-1 and TRBJ2-7; 11 nucleotides align to TRBD2. Germline CDR1 and CDR2: MGHRA and YSYEKL. The CDR3 totals 16 residues. V lost 1 base and J lost 6; bases outside the gene matches: 8.

CDR3 amino acids: CASSEARLNLYEQYF. CDR3 bases: TGTGCCAGCAGTGAAGCGCGATTGAATCTCTACGAGCAGTACTTC. The chain is built from TRBV2 and TRBJ2-7; D unclear. This CDR3 comprises 15 residues. CDR1 and CDR2 from the germline V gene are SNHLY and FYNNEI. Trimming shortened V by 0 bases and J by 3 bases, and 12 bases separated the two germline ends.

This chain connects TRBV7-9 to TRBJ2-1; TRBD2 matches 8 bases. V dropped 5 bases and J dropped 2; count of bases not matched to a gene: 8. CDR3 size: 16 residues. Germline V gene lookup returns CDR1 SEHNR and CDR2 FQNEAQ (reference sequence). CDR3 DNA sequence: TGTGCCAGCAGCGAAACAGCGGGAGTAACCTACAATGAGCAGTTCTTC. Translation: CASSETAGVTYNEQFF.

The chain uses TRBV5-6 and TRBJ1-1; the match to TRBD1 covers 9 bases. Germline trimming cut 0 bases from V and 10 bases from J; bases unmatched to any gene: 7. The CDR3 covers 14 residues. Looked up from germline, CDR1 is SGHDT and CDR2 is YYEEEE. CDR3 nucleotide sequence: TGTGCCAGCAGCTTGGGCCACAGGGGGCGGAGAGCTTTCTTT. It is translated as CASSLGHRGRRAFF. Looking up the rest from reference TRBV5-6 and TRBJ1-1 gives the full variable domain: DAGVTQSPTHLIKTRGQQVTLRCSPKSGHDTVSWYQQALGQGPQFIFQYYEEEERQRGNFPDRFSGHQFPNYSSELNVNALLLGDSALYLCASSLGHRGRRAFFGQGTRLTVV.

Concerning this clone: This CDR3 is also generated by other DNA sequences in the sample. The V and J genes are TRBV5-1 and TRBJ1-1, with 8 bases matching TRBD1. Looked up from germline, CDR1 is SGHRS and CDR2 is YFSETQ. J lost 0 bases, V lost 0 bases, and 1 base had no gene match. The CDR3 consists of 15 residues. In nucleotides, the CDR3 is TGCGCCAGCAGCTTGGGGGACAGGATGAACACTGAAGCTTTCTTT. This codes for CASSLGDRMNTEAFF.

The CDR3 coding sequence is TGCGCCAGCAGCCAAACAGACAGGGGATGGAATCAGCCCCAGCATTTT. Translation gives CASSQTDRGWNQPQHF. The genes are TRBV4-1 and TRBJ1-5; 8 bases line up with TRBD1. Germline V gives CDR1 MGHRA, CDR2 YSYEKL. V lost 2 bases and J lost 4; bases outside the gene matches: 7. This CDR3 has 16 amino acids.

This clone was counted between two and nine times. The chain joins TRBV18 to TRBJ1-5; no clear D. The V and J ends lost 5 bases and 3 bases respectively, with 8 bases between them. The CDR3 is 13 amino acids. Germline CDR1 KGHSH, CDR2 LQKENI. The CDR3 bases are TGTGCCAGCTCAGGCGGGCACAATCAGCCCCAGCATTTT. Translated, it gives CASSGGHNQPQHF.

The V gene is TRBV9, the J gene TRBJ1-2; TRBD1 aligns across 7 bases. Germline assignment: CDR1 SGDLS and CDR2 YYNGEE. The CDR3 extends over 12 amino acids. V was clipped by 3 bases and J by 8 bases; unmatched bases: 4. CDR3 nucleotides: TGTGCCAGCAGCGCAAACAGGGGAGGCTACACCTTC. Translation gives CASSANRGGYTF.

The rearrangement links TRBV7-9 to TRBJ1-3; possibly TRBD1 for D (5 bases). Trimming took 1 base from V and 0 from J, leaving 13 bases between them. This CDR3 has 17 residues. The V gene's germline CDR1 is SEHNR and CDR2 FQNEAQ (reference sequence). The CDR3, as DNA: TGTGCCAGCAGCTTAGGTGTGTGGGGCGACTCTGGAAACACCATATATTTT. It yields the protein CASSLGVWGDSGNTIYF.

This clone was found many times. The V and J genes are TRBV5-1 and TRBJ1-1; D not certain. CDR1 and CDR2 from the germline V gene are SGHRS and YFSETQ. CDR3 length equals 13 residues. V was pared by 4 bases and J by 0 bases, with 7 bases between. The DNA of the CDR3 is TGCGCCAGCAGCAAGAACATGAACACTGAAGCTTTCTTT. Its translation is CASSKNMNTEAFF.

This clone came up a few times. The chain recombines TRBV4-1 with TRBJ1-4; D gene ambiguous. The germline CDR1 and CDR2 sequences are MGHRA and YSYEKL. The CDR3 consists of 14 residues. Trimming took off 0 bases at V and 8 bases at J, with 10 bases between the two ends. The DNA of the CDR3 is TGCGCCAGCAGCCAAGAAGAGGGAGGGGAAAAACTGTTTTTT. Its translation: CASSQEEGGEKLFF.

The chain has TRBV25-1 and TRBJ2-3; 10 bases agree with TRBD2. Germline V gene sequence: CDR1 MGHDK, CDR2 SYGVNS. The length of the CDR3 is 15 residues. With 8 bases clipped from V and 3 bases from J, the junction kept 8 bases outside the gene matches. DNA of the CDR3: TGTGCCAGCTGGGGAGCGGGAGGGCCAACAGATACGCAGTATTTT. It encodes CASWGAGGPTDTQYF.

The chain links TRBV19 to TRBJ2-3; tentatively, D is TRBD2 (6 bases). Germline V lookup: CDR1 LNHDA, CDR2 SQIVND (reference sequence). The CDR3 has 14 amino acids. Trimming left V 5 bases short and J 6 bases short, with 15 bases between. The CDR3 loop is CASSHGGSRDTQYF. The CDR3 DNA is TGTGCCAGTAGTCATGGGGGGTCAAGGGATACGCAGTATTTT.

The chain couples TRBV6-1 to TRBJ2-2; D might be TRBD1 (5 bases). The V and J ends lost 8 bases and 4 bases respectively, with 14 bases between them. CDR3 length: 14 amino acids. Germline values: CDR1 MNHNS, CDR2 SASEGT. CDR3 nucleotides: TGTGCCAGCGGAAAGGGGCTCAGCACCGGGGAGCTGTTTTTT. It specifies CASGKGLSTGELFF.

V usage is TRBV30 and J usage is TRBJ2-7; D remains ambiguous. V was clipped by 4 bases and J by 1 base, with 14 bases between them. Per the germline V gene, CDR1 is GTSNPN and CDR2 is SVGIG (reference sequence). This CDR3 comprises 14 residues. The CDR3, as DNA: TGTGCCTGGACCTTCGGGTACCCGTCCTACGAGCAGTACTTC. This sequence encodes CAWTFGYPSYEQYF.